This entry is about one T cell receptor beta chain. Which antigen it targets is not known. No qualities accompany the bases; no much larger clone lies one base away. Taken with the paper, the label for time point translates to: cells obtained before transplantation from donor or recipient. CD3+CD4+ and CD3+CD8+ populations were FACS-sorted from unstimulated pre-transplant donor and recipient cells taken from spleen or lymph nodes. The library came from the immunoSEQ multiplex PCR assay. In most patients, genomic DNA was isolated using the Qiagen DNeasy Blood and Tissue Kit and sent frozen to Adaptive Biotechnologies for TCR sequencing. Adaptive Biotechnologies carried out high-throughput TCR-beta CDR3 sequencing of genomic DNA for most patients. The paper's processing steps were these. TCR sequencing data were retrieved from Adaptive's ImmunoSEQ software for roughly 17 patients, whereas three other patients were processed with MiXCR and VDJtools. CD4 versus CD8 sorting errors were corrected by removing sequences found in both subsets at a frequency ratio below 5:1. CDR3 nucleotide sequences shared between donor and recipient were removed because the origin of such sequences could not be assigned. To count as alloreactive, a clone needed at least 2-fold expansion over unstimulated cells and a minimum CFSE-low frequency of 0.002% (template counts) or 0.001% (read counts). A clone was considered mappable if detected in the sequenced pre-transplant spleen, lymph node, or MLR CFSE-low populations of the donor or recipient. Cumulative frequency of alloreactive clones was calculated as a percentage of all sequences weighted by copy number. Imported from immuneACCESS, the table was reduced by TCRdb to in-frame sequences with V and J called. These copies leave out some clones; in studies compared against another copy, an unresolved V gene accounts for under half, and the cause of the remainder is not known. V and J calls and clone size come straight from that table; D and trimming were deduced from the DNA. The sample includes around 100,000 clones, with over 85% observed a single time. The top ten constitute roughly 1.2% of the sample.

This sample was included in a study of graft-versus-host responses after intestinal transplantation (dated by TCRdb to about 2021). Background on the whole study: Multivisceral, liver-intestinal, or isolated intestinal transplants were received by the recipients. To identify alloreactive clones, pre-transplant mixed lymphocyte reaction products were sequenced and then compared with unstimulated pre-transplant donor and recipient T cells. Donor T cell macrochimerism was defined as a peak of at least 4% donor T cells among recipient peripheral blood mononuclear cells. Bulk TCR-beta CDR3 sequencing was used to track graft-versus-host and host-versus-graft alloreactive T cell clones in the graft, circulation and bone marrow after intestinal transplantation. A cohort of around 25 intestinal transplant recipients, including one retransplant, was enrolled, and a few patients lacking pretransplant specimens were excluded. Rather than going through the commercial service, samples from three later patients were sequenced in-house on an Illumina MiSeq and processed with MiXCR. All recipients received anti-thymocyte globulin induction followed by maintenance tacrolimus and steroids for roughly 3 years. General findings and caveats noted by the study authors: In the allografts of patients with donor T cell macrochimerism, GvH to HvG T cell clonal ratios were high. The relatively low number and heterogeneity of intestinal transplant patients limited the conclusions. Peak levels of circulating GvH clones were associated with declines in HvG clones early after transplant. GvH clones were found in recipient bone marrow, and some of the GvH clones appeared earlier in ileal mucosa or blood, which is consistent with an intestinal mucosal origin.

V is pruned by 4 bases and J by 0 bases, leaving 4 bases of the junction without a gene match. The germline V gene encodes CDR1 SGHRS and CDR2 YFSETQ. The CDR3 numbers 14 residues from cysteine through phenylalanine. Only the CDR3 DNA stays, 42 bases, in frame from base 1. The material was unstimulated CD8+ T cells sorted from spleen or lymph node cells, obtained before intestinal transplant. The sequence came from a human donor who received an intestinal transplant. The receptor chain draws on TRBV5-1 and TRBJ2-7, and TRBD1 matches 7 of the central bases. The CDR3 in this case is CASSPDRSSYEQYF. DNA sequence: TGCGCCAGCAGCCCGGACAGGAGCTCCTACGAGCAGTACTTC.